This entry concerns a single TCR beta chain. The antigen is unknown. Germline loops: CDR1 SGHTA, CDR2 FQGNSA. V gave up 0 bases and J gave up 0 bases, with 11 bases separating them. The CDR3 spans 17 residues. The sample is drawn from a study of blood T cells in healthy people across ages. The use of a sample-barcoded 5' primer and a J-beta primer mix characterized a second PCR of roughly 6 to 11 cycles. TCRdb re-called the 5' RACE reads through MiXCR, storing one row per CDR3 protein. The repertoire holds just under 550,000 distinct CDR3 sequences, with less than 25% as singletons. Study findings and constraints: A strong correlation was found between TCR beta diversity and the percentage of naive T cells.

The same sample was also used in a study of T cells of mothers and their children. Turning to that study: The whole RNA yield was converted to cDNA, approximately 1.6 ug per 15 ul. Some 2.7 million TCR beta reads per child versus over 9 million per mother.

This chain uses TRBV7-2 with TRBJ2-2; D remains unclear. This receptor was obtained from a boy between 5 and 17 years old in good health. The source material was blood. The CDR3 reads CASSLAQTLTNTGELFF. Written as DNA, the CDR3 is TGTGCCAGCAGCTTAGCCCAGACACTTACGAACACCGGGGAGCTGTTTTTT.